Included here is one T cell receptor (beta chain) sequence, with context. A single count supports this clone. The antigen it recognizes is unknown. Base qualities are not at hand, and no much larger clone is one base apart. The sample's time point label is to be understood as: cycle 2 day 1 (C2D1) of nivolumab. All trial patients had relapsed after autologous stem cell transplantation, with cohorts A, B and C differing in prior brentuximab vedotin exposure. A total of approximately 51 patients with relapsed/refractory classical Hodgkin lymphoma made up the trial cohort, and each patient's best overall response was complete response, partial response or progressive disease. In the multi-cohort phase II CheckMate 205 trial, trial patients received single-agent nivolumab. Best overall response was determined by an independent review committee according to the 2007 International Working Group response criteria. Trial PBMCs were obtained immediately prior to nivolumab initiation (C1D1) and on therapy at cycle 2 day 1 and cycle 4 day 1. Peripheral blood was collected in 8 mL Vacutainer Cell Preparation Tubes, from which PBMCs were isolated by centrifugation and then cryopreserved.

The Qiagen DNeasy kit was used to extract genomic DNA both from unsorted PBMCs and from the negatively selected CD4+ and CD8+ fractions. TCR beta CDR3 regions were subjected to amplification by immunoSEQ multiplex PCR with primers that anneal to V and J segments. A synthetic immune receptor repertoire was used to minimize amplification bias, and any residual bias was removed computationally once sequencing was done. As for the authors' bioinformatics: Repertoire diversity was quantified as the Shannon entropy index using custom Python scripts. Unsorted, CD4+ and CD8+ repertoires were examined separately, except in combined analyses, for which CD4+ and CD8+ sequences were merged in silico. A clone counted as expanded when the clone's frequency after treatment rose at least 2-fold relative to C1D1, and clones undetected at baseline were given a pseudocount of 0.5. Clones with 0 or 1 copy at C1D1 were defined as singleton clones, while clones with 2 or more copies were defined as non-singleton clones. Clones expanded in unsorted samples were labelled as CD4+, CD8+ or unknown by matching protein sequences in sorted samples from the same patient. Wilcoxon tests on paired samples were used to test diversity changes from C1D1 to C4D1. The table was pulled from immuneACCESS by TCRdb, which kept in-frame rearrangements only. Such tables lose some clones; where checked, under half of the loss comes from unresolved V genes, and the rest has no known cause. The V and J calls and clone size are taken from that table; D and trimming were inferred from the DNA. The sample table records some 93,000 clones; roughly nine tenths of these occur just once. The top ten hold 9.5% to 12% of the sample.

The entry originates in a study of PD-1 blockade in classical Hodgkin lymphoma (dated by TCRdb to 2019 to 2021). Regarding the complete study: Nivolumab dosing was 3 mg/kg intravenously every 2 weeks, continuing until either disease progression or unacceptable toxicity. To define a peripheral blood immune signature of response to PD-1 blockade in classical Hodgkin lymphoma, the study combined TCR beta sequencing with CyTOF. Overall study results and their limits: A significant rise by C4D1 was seen in CD4+ but not CD8+ TCR diversity (p=0.0027 vs p=0.16), with the rise being most apparent in complete responders (p=0.02). The study was limited to a single clinical trial cohort, and causes of repertoire differences, possibly disease activity or prior therapy, remained undefined. Among trial patients, those achieving complete response had baseline diversity similar to that of newly diagnosed patients, while diversity was significantly lower in partial responders and progressors. Patients starting nivolumab less than 1 year after ASCT had lower diversity and were excluded from later analyses to avoid confounding by immune reconstitution. Baseline TCR diversity was reported to be lower in newly diagnosed patients than in healthy donors, and even lower in relapsed/refractory patients.

The CDR3, from cysteine to phenylalanine, totals 14 residues. The only DNA kept is the CDR3, 42 bases in frame from the first base. CDR1 MNHEY and CDR2 SVGAGI are derived from the germline V gene. V ends up 6 bases short and J 7 bases short, with an unmatched junction base count of 4. The input for sequencing was peripheral blood mononuclear cells (PBMCs), taken before the second cycle of nivolumab. The sequence derives from a human donor with classical Hodgkin lymphoma. The sequence is built from TRBV6-5 and TRBJ1-5, with 12 bases in between that match TRBD1. The nucleotide sequence is given as TGTGCCAGCAGCGGGACAGGGGGCCAACAGCCCCAGCATTTT. It translates to CASSGTGGQQPQHF.